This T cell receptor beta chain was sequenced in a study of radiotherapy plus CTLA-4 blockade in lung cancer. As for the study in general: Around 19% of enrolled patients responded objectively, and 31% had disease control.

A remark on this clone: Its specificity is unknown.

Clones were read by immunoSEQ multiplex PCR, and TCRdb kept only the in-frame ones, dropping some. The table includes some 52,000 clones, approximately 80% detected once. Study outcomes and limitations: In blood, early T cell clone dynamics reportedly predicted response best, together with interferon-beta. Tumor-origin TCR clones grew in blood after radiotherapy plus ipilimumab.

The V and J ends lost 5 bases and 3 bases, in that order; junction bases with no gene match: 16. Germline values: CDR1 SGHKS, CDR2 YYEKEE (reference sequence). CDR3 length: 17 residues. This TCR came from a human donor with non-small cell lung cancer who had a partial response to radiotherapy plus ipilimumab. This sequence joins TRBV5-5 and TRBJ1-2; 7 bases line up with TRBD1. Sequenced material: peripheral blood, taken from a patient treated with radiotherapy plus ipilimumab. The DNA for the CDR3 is TGTGCCAGCAGACCCACCGGTAGGGGGCGCCCGGACTATGGCTACACCTTC. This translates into CASRPTGRGRPDYGYTF.